These T cell receptor beta chains were read from a single sample in a study of T-cell reconstitution after alpha-beta-depleted transplantation in children. MiXCR was run by TCRdb on the PCR reads, yielding one entry per CDR3 protein. Among a few hundred thousand distinct CDR3 sequences listed, about a tenth were seen once. Sequences were derived from PBMCs from the stem cell graft donor, sampled from the stem cell graft. The receptors here all came from a human donor who donated a stem cell graft to a child with acute lymphoblastic leukemia. Each CDR3 is given with its conserved first and last residue. Only part of the rows carry a size: once, few, many, or a class if the clone is expanded.

clone_size | j_call | v_call | cdr3_aa
- | TRBJ2-2 | TRBV7-9 | CASSLPVGTSNTGELFF
many | TRBJ2-3 | TRBV28 | CASSLSPDRGPDTQYF
- | TRBJ1-1 | TRBV29-1 | CSVAGRILQNTEAFF
few | TRBJ2-1 | TRBV11-1 | CASSSDGGQRGSYNEQFF
few | TRBJ2-1 | TRBV3-1 | CASSQSGRGEQFF
many | TRBJ2-5 | TRBV19 | CASNGGGEWETQYF
few | TRBJ2-3 | TRBV7-8 | CASSSQRATATDTQYF
many | TRBJ2-1 | TRBV20-1 | CSAPKREGSSYNEQFF
few | TRBJ2-7 | TRBV12-3/TRBV12-4 | CASSHLSGPISYEQYF
few | TRBJ2-3 | TRBV20-1 | CSAYGDGSSRGTQYF
many | TRBJ1-2 | TRBV7-2 | CASRHGDRDISGYTF
few | TRBJ2-7 | TRBV7-9 | CASSPQAPGQGALEQYF
- | TRBJ2-7 | TRBV6-1 | CASQQGQLDEQYF
- | TRBJ1-5 | TRBV11-2 | CASSLDFGQGNQPQHF
few | TRBJ2-1 | TRBV24-1 | CATSGRDRDDEQFF
many | TRBJ2-3 | TRBV6-1 | CASSTRRSGSPDTQYF
many | TRBJ1-1 | TRBV12-3/TRBV12-4 | CASRLGGGTEAFF
many | TRBJ2-5 | TRBV5-6 | CASSPGLEETQYF
few | TRBJ1-3 | TRBV28 | CASRETGRWNTIYF
few | TRBJ2-2 | TRBV4-3 | CASSQGLAGSRIYTGELFF
many | TRBJ2-1 | TRBV5-1 | CASSLGVFGNAYNEQFF
few | TRBJ2-2 | TRBV6-5 | CASGRRNTGELFF
few | TRBJ2-3 | TRBV7-6 | CASSPPSGRSTDTQYF
- | TRBJ2-2 | TRBV4-3 | CASSQGSNTGELFF
- | TRBJ2-3 | TRBV7-8 | CASRGLAGGRGGAQYF
- | TRBJ2-6 | TRBV5-6 | CASSRQGPSGANVLTF
many | TRBJ2-7 | TRBV7-2 | CASSLGSTNPAYEQYF
- | TRBJ2-1 | TRBV7-9 | CASSLLISDEQFF
few | TRBJ2-1 | TRBV20-1 | CSARVGLAGNEQFF
few | TRBJ2-1 | TRBV6-1 | CASSEIRDEQFF
few | TRBJ2-5 | TRBV29-1 | CSAGPQETQYF
- | TRBJ2-1 | TRBV27 | CASSSYPRDEQFF
- | TRBJ2-3 | TRBV11-3 | CASSFAFGPRGDTQYF
few | TRBJ2-7 | TRBV15 | CATSRASSGSYEQYF
- | TRBJ2-7 | TRBV29-1 | CSVPGQGGSYEQYF
- | TRBJ2-3 | TRBV10-2 | CASSESKTVSSTDTQYF
many | TRBJ1-1 | TRBV5-1 | CASSLSQGPLNTEAFF
- | TRBJ1-2 | TRBV29-1 | CSVRDVGANYGYTF
few | TRBJ1-1 | TRBV15 | CATSRDKGREAFF
- | TRBJ2-7 | TRBV9 | CASSAYDSSYEQYF
few | TRBJ1-3 | TRBV5-1 | CASSFMDTIYF
- | TRBJ2-3 | TRBV7-2 | CASSLWGSGRASDTQYF
few | TRBJ2-6 | TRBV5-6 | CASSLLGANSGANVLTF
- | TRBJ2-7 | TRBV9 | CASSVGQGALGYEQYF
few | TRBJ2-3 | TRBV24-1 | CATSDSGQIKNTQYF
few | TRBJ2-7 | TRBV27 | CASSLGTGGHEQYF
- | TRBJ2-7 | TRBV5-1 | CASSLSRPSGSPIYEQYF
many | TRBJ1-1 | TRBV7-3 | CASSLRGDTEAFF
many | TRBJ2-3 | TRBV7-3 | CASSLNGHTDTQYF
many | TRBJ1-5 | TRBV27 | CASSFGERQPQHF
few | TRBJ2-5 | TRBV7-8 | CASSRLYQETQYF
many | TRBJ1-1 | TRBV5-1 | CASSLDGAGNTEAFF
- | TRBJ2-1 | TRBV7-2 | CASSLGRGPGHEQFF
many | TRBJ2-1 | TRBV12-3/TRBV12-4 | CASSLGGTYNEQFF